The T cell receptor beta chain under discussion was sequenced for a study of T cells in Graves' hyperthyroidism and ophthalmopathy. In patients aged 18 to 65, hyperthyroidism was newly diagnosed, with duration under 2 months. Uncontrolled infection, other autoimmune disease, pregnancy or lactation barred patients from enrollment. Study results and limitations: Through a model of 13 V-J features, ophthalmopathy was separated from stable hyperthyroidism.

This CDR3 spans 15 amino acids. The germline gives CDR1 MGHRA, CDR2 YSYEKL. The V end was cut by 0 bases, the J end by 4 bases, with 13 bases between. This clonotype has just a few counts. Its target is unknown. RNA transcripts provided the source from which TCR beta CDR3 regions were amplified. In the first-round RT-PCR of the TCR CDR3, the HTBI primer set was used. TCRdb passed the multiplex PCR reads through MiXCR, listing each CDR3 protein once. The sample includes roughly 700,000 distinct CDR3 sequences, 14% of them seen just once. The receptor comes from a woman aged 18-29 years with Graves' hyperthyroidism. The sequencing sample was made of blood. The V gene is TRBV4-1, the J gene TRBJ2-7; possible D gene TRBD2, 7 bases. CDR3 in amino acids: CASSQEGGRKYEQYF. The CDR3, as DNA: TGCGCCAGCAGCCAAGAGGGGGGGCGCAAGTACGAGCAGTACTTC.